This entry features one TCR beta chain sequence. The antigen remains unidentified. Treatment reported: oral pan-JAK inhibitor, 5-10 mg twice daily. PBMCs yielded sorted CD4+ and CD8+ T cells. The V gene's germline CDR1 is LGHNT and CDR2 FRNRAP. Trimming stripped 6 bases from V and 4 bases from J, with 13 bases between. The CDR3 spans 14 residues. The sample belongs to a study of CD8+ T cells in alopecia areata. As the sequencing template, cDNA was produced by extracting RNA and reverse transcribing it. Clones were sequenced by immunoSEQ multiplex PCR, and TCRdb holds only the in-frame ones, with some missing. The sample carries 150,000 to 200,000 clones, around 60% recorded once. General study findings and limits: While tofacitinib was given, many expanded lesional clones persisted in scalp and blood. Clonality was higher in lesional than normal scalp, especially in alopecia totalis/universalis.

The sample consisted of CD4+ T cells sorted from blood, taken at week 24, from a patient treated with tofacitinib. The TCR comes from a human donor with alopecia areata. This chain uses TRBV12-5 with TRBJ2-1, with D perhaps matching TRBD1 (5 bases). CDR3 coding DNA: TGTGCTAGTGGACGGACAACCAAGTACAATGAGCAGTTCTTC. Encoded protein: CASGRTTKYNEQFF.